A selection of T cell receptor beta chains follows, all from one sample in a study of Graves' ophthalmopathy and Graves' hyperthyroidism. TCRdb used MiXCR to reprocess the multiplex PCR reads, holding one entry per CDR3 protein. This table has hundreds of thousands of distinct CDR3 sequences, about 24% appearing once. Specimen: peripheral blood. The receptors originated from a young woman with stable Graves' hyperthyroidism. Some clones in this sample may be carry-over from other donors' samples. CDR3s include the opening cysteine and the closing phenylalanine or tryptophan. D genes are given only for firm matches. Where a row states a size, it is once, few, many or the class of an expanded clone; other rows omit it.

CDR3	DNA	size	D	V	J
CASSRETGGQAFF	TGTGCCAGCTCACGTGAGACAGGGGGACAAGCTTTCTTT	-	TRBD1	TRBV18	TRBJ1-1
CSARRQISSYNSPLHF	TGCAGTGCTAGACGACAGATTAGCTCCTATAATTCACCCCTCCACTTT	-	-	TRBV20-1	TRBJ1-6
CASSHRVDAGANVLTF	TGTGCCAGCAGTCACAGGGTAGACGCTGGGGCCAACGTCCTGACTTTC	-	-	TRBV28	TRBJ2-6
CASSRRTGGGYEQYF	TGTGCCAGCAGTCGTCGGACAGGGGGGGGCTACGAGCAGTACTTC	few	TRBD1	TRBV6-1	TRBJ2-7
CASRVGQVNQPQHF	TGTGCCAGCAGGGTAGGACAGGTCAATCAGCCCCAGCATTTT	once	TRBD1	TRBV2	TRBJ1-5
CSVERSYQETQYF	TGCAGCGTTGAAAGATCGTACCAAGAGACCCAGTACTTC	many	-	TRBV29-1	TRBJ2-5
CASSLSIGDEQYF	TGCGCCAGCAGCTTGAGCATCGGGGACGAGCAGTACTTC	many	-	TRBV5-1	TRBJ2-7
CASSQASYDGYTF	TGTGCCAGCAGCCAAGCGTCCTACGATGGCTACACCTTC	many	-	TRBV14	TRBJ1-2
CASSLVVKDGYTF	TGTGCCAGCAGCTTGGTCGTAAAGGATGGCTACACCTTC	-	-	TRBV11-2	TRBJ1-2
CASSAGQLYEQYF	TGTGCCAGTAGTGCGGGACAGCTCTACGAGCAGTACTTC	once	-	TRBV19	TRBJ2-7
CAWSGGYNQPQHF	TGTGCCTGGAGTGGCGGGTACAATCAGCCCCAGCATTTT	few	-	TRBV30	TRBJ1-5
CASSPIGGTGTYGYTF	TGTGCCAGCAGCCCCATAGGAGGAACAGGGACCTATGGCTACACCTTC	many	-	TRBV11-2	TRBJ1-2
CASTTWTGNTGELFF	TGTGCCAGCACCACCTGGACGGGTAACACCGGGGAGCTGTTTTTT	few	-	TRBV2	TRBJ2-2
CAISHGQGSLYGYTF	TGTGCCATCAGCCATGGACAGGGGTCCCTCTATGGCTACACCTTC	-	TRBD1	TRBV10-3	TRBJ1-2
CASSTGLARETQYF	TGTGCCAGCAGCACCGGACTAGCCCGAGAGACCCAGTACTTC	many	TRBD2	TRBV11-2	TRBJ2-5
CATRQGPIGYTF	TGTGCCACAAGACAGGGCCCTATTGGCTACACCTTC	many	TRBD1	TRBV2	TRBJ1-2
CASSAAVAGSYF	TGTGCCAGCAGTGCTGCTGTCGCAGGCTCATATTTT	many	-	TRBV2	TRBJ1-3
CASSPLPRTEKSYEQYF	TGTGCCAGCTCACCACTCCCCCGGACGGAGAAATCCTACGAGCAGTACTTC	-	-	TRBV18	TRBJ2-7
CASSQSGGAKNIKYF	TGTGCCAGCAGTCAAAGCGGGGGGGCCAAAAACATTAAGTACTTC	-	TRBD2	TRBV12-3/TRBV12-4	TRBJ2-4
CASSRDRVDYQPQHF	TGTGCCAGCAGTCGAGACAGGGTTGATTATCAGCCCCAGCATTTT	-	TRBD1	TRBV6-1	TRBJ1-5
CASTTEGGVRNYGYTF	TGTGCCAGCACAACAGAAGGGGGGGTTAGGAACTATGGCTACACCTTC	-	-	TRBV6-1	TRBJ1-2
CASSFGRVSYEQYF	TGTGCCAGCAGTTTCGGCAGGGTCTCCTACGAGCAGTACTTC	many	-	TRBV12-3/TRBV12-4	TRBJ2-7
CASSEWNRDPSYEQYF	TGTGCCAGCAGTGAGTGGAACAGGGACCCCTCCTACGAGCAGTACTTC	few	-	TRBV6-1	TRBJ2-7
CASSYWTGQYEQYF	TGTGCCAGCAGTTACTGGACAGGTCAATACGAGCAGTACTTC	-	TRBD1	TRBV12-3/TRBV12-4	TRBJ2-7
CASSNTGGIQPQHF	TGTGCCAGCAGTAACACAGGGGGCATTCAGCCCCAGCATTTT	many	TRBD1	TRBV6-5	TRBJ1-5
CASRGLMGKTDTQYF	TGTGCCAGCAGGGGGCTGATGGGTAAAACAGATACGCAGTATTTT	many	-	TRBV27	TRBJ2-3
CASSRGGGYEQYF	TGTGCCAGTAGTCGAGGGGGCGGCTACGAGCAGTACTTC	few	TRBD1	TRBV19	TRBJ2-7
CASSSRGTGYGYTF	TGTGCCAGCAGCTCCAGGGGGACAGGGTATGGCTACACCTTC	many	TRBD1	TRBV7-2	TRBJ1-2
CASSAVDSNQPQHF	TGTGCCAGCAGTGCAGTTGATAGCAATCAGCCCCAGCATTTT	many	-	TRBV27	TRBJ1-5
CASRETGAYGYTF	TGTGCCAGCAGGGAAACGGGGGCCTATGGCTACACCTTC	many	-	TRBV12-3/TRBV12-4	TRBJ1-2
CASSPLSGADIQYF	TGTGCCAGCAGCCCCCTATCAGGGGCGGACATTCAGTACTTC	few	-	TRBV7-2	TRBJ2-4
CASSPPGLAGGIDEQYF	TGTGCCAGCAGCCCTCCGGGACTAGCGGGAGGGATCGACGAGCAGTACTTC	-	TRBD2	TRBV12-3/TRBV12-4	TRBJ2-7
CSAGPPPGNSNQPQHF	TGCAGTGCAGGACCACCCCCAGGGAATAGCAATCAGCCCCAGCATTTT	once	-	TRBV20-1	TRBJ1-5
CASQGQSYSNQPQHF	TGTGCGTCACAGGGACAATCCTATAGCAATCAGCCCCAGCATTTT	many	-	TRBV12-3/TRBV12-4	TRBJ1-5
CASSIQPGGNQPQHF	TGTGCCAGTAGTATACAACCGGGTGGCAATCAGCCCCAGCATTTT	many	-	TRBV19	TRBJ1-5
CASRGTDLAKNIQYF	TGTGCCAGCAGAGGGACAGATCTAGCCAAAAACATTCAGTACTTC	many	TRBD1	TRBV28	TRBJ2-4
CASSITGPSPYEQYF	TGTGCCAGCAGTATTACCGGGCCAAGTCCCTACGAGCAGTACTTC	once	-	TRBV27	TRBJ2-7
CASRGGREIYGYTF	TGTGCCAGCAGGGGGGGGAGGGAGATCTATGGCTACACCTTC	-	-	TRBV2	TRBJ1-2
CASDRAQYF	TGTGCCAGCGATAGGGCCCAGTACTTC	-	-	TRBV6-2/TRBV6-3	TRBJ2-5
CASSEDWQGYYEQYF	TGTGCCAGCAGTGAAGATTGGCAGGGGTACTACGAGCAGTACTTC	many	-	TRBV6-1	TRBJ2-7
CASSNGLGGTEAFF	TGTGCCAGCAGTAACGGGTTGGGCGGCACTGAAGCTTTCTTT	many	-	TRBV27	TRBJ1-1
CASSSPPHREAFF	TGCGCCAGCAGCTCGCCACCACACCGTGAAGCTTTCTTT	few	-	TRBV5-1	TRBJ1-1